The sequence of this TCR beta chain was determined in a study of T cells expressing NK-cell markers. For the study at large: Underlying the TCR beta repertoires were sorted CD3+CD56+NKG2C+, CD3+CD56+NKG2C- and CD3+CD56-NKG2C+ T cells. General study findings and limits: Dominant NKG2C+ clonotypes were found to form about 1.0-7.0% of CD8+ T cells in several donors. The CD3+CD56-NKG2C+ fraction of a handful of donors was likewise dominated by these clonotypes.

The authors made TCR beta cDNA libraries by 5'RACE template switching. This switching added a universal primer site and UMIs. TCRdb reprocessed the 5' RACE reads and keeps a single row for each CDR3 protein, giving no DNA. The specimen's table records about 140,000 distinct CDR3 sequences. Comment on this clonotype: The antigen is unknown.

CDR1 is SGHAT and CDR2 is FQNNGV in the germline V gene. The CDR3 contains 16 residues. The V call is TRBV11-2, the J call TRBJ2-6. The sequence was collected from a man between 18 and 35 years old in good health. Input material: blood T cells: a sorted CD56 or NKG2C T cell subset, CD4+ or CD8+ T cells, or bulk PBMC T cells (not recorded which). CDR3 protein: CASSLDLDSGANVLTF.